This TCR beta chain is from a study of response to subunit inactivated influenza vaccine. Findings and limits, study-wide: Each seasonal flu vaccination may recruit only limited new T cells, authors suggested.

As concerns this clonotype: The target antigen is unknown.

The V segment lost 2 bases and the J segment 4 bases; nucleotides outside the gene matches: 9. This CDR3 has 17 amino acids. The germline V gene encodes CDR1 SEHNR and CDR2 FQNEAQ (reference sequence). TCRdb re-called the RT-PCR reads with MiXCR, one entry per CDR3 protein. The table has about 150,000 distinct CDR3 sequences, roughly a tenth seen once. Source: CD8+ T cells sorted from PBMCs, taken roughly 24 months after vaccination. The chain couples TRBV7-9 to TRBJ2-1; TRBD2 agrees at 9 bases. This TCR was sampled from a man in his fifties or sixties who received an inactivated influenza vaccine. CDR3: CASSLNRAGGTYNEQFF. CDR3 coding DNA: TGTGCCAGCAGCTTAAATAGAGCGGGGGGTACTTACAATGAGCAGTTCTTC. The full variable domain, in which reference TRBV7-9 and TRBJ2-1 provide the parts outside the CDR3, is DTGVSQNPRHKITKRGQNVTFRCDPISEHNRLYWYRQTLGQGPEFLTYFQNEAQLEKSRLLSDRFSAERPKGSFSTLEIQRTEQGDSAMYLCASSLNRAGGTYNEQFFGPGTRLTVL.